This TCR beta chain was recovered during a study of T cell responses to AZD1222 COVID-19 vaccine. This clone was detected only once. Antigen unknown. The repertoire was sequenced with immunoSEQ multiplex PCR; TCRdb's copy has only in-frame clones and lacks some. The table shows around 99,000 clones, with 80% to 95% occurring only once. Findings and caveats of the study: The study identified only five or six AZD1222 recipients as seropositive at baseline. Donors were mostly white British, more females; clonal diversity possibly underestimated. Breadth and depth of Spike-specific TCRs rose after two AZD1222 doses.

CDR1 and CDR2 (germline): SGHAT, FQNNGV. Deletions cut 5 bases from V and 0 bases from J, with 10 bases between. The CDR3 runs to 14 residues. The V and J genes are TRBV11-2 and TRBJ2-5; D is ambiguous. Source: peripheral blood, taken 28 days after the second AZD1222 dose. The TCR was taken from an adult who received the AZD1222 COVID-19 vaccine. In nucleotides, the CDR3 is TGTGCCAGCAGCGGATGGACCTACCAAGAGACCCAGTACTTC. It encodes CASSGWTYQETQYF.